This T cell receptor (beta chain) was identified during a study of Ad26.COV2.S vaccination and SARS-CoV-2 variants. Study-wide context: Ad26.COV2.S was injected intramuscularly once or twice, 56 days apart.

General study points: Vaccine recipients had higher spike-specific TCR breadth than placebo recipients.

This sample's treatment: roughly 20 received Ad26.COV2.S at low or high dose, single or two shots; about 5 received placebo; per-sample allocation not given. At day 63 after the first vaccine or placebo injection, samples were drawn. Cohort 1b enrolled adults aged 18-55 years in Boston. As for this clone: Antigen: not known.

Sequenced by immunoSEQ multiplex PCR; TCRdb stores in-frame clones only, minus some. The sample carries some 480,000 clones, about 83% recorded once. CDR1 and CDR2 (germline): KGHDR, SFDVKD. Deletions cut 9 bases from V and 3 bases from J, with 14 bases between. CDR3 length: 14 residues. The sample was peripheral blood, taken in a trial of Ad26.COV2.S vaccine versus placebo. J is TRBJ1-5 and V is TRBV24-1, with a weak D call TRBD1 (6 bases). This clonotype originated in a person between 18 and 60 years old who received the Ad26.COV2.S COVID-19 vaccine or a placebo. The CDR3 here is CATQTSGVNQPQHF. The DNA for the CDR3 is TGTGCCACCCAAACCTCAGGGGTCAATCAGCCCCAGCATTTT.